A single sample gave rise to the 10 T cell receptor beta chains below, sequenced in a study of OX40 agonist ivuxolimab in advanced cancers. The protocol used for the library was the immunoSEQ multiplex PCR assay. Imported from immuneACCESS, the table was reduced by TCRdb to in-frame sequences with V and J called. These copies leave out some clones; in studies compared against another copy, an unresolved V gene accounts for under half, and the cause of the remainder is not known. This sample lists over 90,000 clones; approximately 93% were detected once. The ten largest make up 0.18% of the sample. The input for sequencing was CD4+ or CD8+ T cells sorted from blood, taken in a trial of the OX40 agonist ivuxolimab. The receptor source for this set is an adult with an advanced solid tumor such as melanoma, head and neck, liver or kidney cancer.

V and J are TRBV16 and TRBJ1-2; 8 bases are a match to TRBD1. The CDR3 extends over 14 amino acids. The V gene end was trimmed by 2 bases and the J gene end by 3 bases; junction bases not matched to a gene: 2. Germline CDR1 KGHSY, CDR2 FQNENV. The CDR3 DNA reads TGTGCCAGCAGCCAACAGGGGGCTTACTATGGCTACACCTTC. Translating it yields CASSQQGAYYGYTF.

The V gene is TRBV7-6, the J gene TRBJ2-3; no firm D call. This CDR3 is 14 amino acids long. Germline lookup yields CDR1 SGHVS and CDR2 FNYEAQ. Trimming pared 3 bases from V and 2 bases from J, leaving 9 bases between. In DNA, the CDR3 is TGTGCCAGCAGCTTTTCAGAAGCCACAGATACGCAGTATTTT. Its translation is CASSFSEATDTQYF.

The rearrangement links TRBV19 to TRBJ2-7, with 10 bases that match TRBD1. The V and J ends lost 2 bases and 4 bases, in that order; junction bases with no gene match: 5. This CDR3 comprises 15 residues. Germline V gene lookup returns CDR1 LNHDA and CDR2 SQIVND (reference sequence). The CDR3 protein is CASSIRGQGLYEQYF. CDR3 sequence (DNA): TGTGCCAGTAGTATAAGGGGACAGGGGCTTTACGAGCAGTACTTC.

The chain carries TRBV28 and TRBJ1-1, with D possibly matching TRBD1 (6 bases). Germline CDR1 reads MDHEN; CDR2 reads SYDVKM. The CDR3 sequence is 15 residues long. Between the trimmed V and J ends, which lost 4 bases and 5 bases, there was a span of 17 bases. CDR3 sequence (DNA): TGTGCCAGCAGTTCACCTGTGGGGGCTGGAACTGAAGCTTTCTTT. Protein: CASSSPVGAGTEAFF.

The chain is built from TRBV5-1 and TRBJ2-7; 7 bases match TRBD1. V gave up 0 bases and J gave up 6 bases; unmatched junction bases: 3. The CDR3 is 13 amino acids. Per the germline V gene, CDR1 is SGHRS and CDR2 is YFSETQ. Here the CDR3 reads CASSLEQGTEQYF. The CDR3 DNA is TGCGCCAGCAGCTTGGAACAGGGGACCGAGCAGTACTTC.

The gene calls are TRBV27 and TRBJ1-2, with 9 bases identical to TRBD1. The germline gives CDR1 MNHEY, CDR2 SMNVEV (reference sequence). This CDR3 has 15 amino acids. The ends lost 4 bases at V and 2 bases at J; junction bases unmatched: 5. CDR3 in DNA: TGTGCCAGCAGTTCGACCGGACAGGGGAACTATGGCTACACCTTC. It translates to CASSSTGQGNYGYTF.

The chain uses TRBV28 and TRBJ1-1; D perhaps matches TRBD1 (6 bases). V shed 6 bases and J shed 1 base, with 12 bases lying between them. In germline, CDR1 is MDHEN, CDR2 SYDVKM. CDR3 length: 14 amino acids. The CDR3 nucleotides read TGTGCCAGCAGCCTAGGGGGGACGAACACTGAAGCTTTCTTT. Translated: CASSLGGTNTEAFF.

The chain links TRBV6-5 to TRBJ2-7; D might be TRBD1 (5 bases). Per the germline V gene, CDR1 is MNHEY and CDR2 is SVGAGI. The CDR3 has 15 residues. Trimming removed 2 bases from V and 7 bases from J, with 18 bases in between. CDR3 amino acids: CASSYLTRQFKEQYF. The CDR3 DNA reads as TGTGCCAGCAGTTACCTCACCCGACAGTTTAAAGAGCAGTACTTC.

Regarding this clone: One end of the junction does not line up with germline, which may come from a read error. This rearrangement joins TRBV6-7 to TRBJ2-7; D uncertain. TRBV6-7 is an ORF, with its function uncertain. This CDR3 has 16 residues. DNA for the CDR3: TGTGCCTTCCTAATCAGATGGGTCAGGCCCCGGAGTCCCCACAACTTC. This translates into CAFLIRWVRPRSPHNF.

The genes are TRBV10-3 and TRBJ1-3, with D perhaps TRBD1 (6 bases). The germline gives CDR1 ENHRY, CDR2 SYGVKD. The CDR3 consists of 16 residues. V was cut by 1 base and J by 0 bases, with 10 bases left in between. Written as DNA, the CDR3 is TGTGCCATCAGTGAGTTAGGGGGAGCCTCTGGAAACACCATATATTTT. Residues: CAISELGGASGNTIYF.